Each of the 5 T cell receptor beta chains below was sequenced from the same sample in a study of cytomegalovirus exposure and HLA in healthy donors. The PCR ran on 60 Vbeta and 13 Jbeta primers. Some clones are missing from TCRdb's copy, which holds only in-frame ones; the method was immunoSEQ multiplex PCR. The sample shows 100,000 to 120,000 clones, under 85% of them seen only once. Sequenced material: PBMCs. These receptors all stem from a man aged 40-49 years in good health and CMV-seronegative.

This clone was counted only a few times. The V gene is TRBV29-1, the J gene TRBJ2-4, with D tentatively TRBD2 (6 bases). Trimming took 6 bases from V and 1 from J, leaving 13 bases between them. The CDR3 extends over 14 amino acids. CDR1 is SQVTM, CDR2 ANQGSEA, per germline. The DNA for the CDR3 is TGCAGCGTATACCTGGAGGGGGCCAAAAACATTCAGTACTTC. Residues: CSVYLEGAKNIQYF.

The DNA for the CDR3 is TGTGCTAGCCACAGGGGTAAGGCCGGGGAGCTGTTTTTT. Translated, it gives CASHRGKAGELFF. The chain is built from TRBV12-5 and TRBJ2-2; TRBD1 matches 7 bases. Germline assignment: CDR1 LGHNT and CDR2 FRNRAP. Trimming removed 9 bases from V and 6 bases from J; junction bases left unmatched: 7. This CDR3 has 13 residues.

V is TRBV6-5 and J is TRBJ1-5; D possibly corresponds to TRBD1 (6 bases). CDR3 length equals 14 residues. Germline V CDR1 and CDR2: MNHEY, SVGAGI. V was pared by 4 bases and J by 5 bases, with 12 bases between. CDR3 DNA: TGTGCCAGCAGTTTAGAGGGGGTAGATCAGCCCCAGCATTTT. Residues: CASSLEGVDQPQHF.

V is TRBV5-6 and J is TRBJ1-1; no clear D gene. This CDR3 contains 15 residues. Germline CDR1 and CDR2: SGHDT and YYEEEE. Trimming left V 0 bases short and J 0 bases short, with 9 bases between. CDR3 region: CASSLALFMNTEAFF. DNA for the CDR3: TGTGCCAGCAGCTTGGCCCTATTCATGAACACTGAAGCTTTCTTT. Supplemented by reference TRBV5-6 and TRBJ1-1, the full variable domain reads DAGVTQSPTHLIKTRGQQVTLRCSPKSGHDTVSWYQQALGQGPQFIFQYYEEEERQRGNFPDRFSGHQFPNYSSELNVNALLLGDSALYLCASSLALFMNTEAFFGQGTRLTVV.

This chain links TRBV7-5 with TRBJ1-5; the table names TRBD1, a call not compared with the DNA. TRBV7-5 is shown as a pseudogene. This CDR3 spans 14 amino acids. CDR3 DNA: TGTGTCAGAAGCCAACAGGGAGGCAATCAGCCCCAGCATTTT. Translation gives CVRSQQGGNQPQHF.